These 5 T cell receptor beta chains originate from one sample sequenced in a study of blood T cell repertoires in COVID-19. Generated by immunoSEQ multiplex PCR, the TCRdb table keeps only in-frame clones and is missing some. The sample includes approximately 150,000 clones, approximately 90% of them seen just once. The sequencing input was peripheral blood. All receptors derive from a human donor in a cohort sampled during active COVID-19.

For the CDR3, the DNA is TGTGCCACCCGACTAGCGGGAGTCAACGAGCAGTACTTC. Its translation: CATRLAGVNEQYF. This sequence joins TRBV28 and TRBJ2-7; 12 bases are shared with TRBD2. The CDR3 is 13 amino acids. Germline CDR1 is MDHEN and CDR2 is SYDVKM. The V and J ends lost 10 bases and 5 bases, in that order; junction bases with no gene match: 6.

The V and J genes are TRBV27 and TRBJ2-3, with D possibly TRBD1 on 6 matching bases. Trimming took 0 bases from V and 8 from J, leaving 15 bases between them. CDR1 is MNHEY and CDR2 is SMNVEV in the germline V gene (reference sequence). This CDR3 is built from 15 residues. The CDR3 loop is CASSLSVQGQGTQYF. In nucleotides, the CDR3 is TGTGCCAGCAGTTTATCGGTCCAGGGGCAGGGTACGCAGTATTTT.

The rearrangement links TRBV10-2 to TRBJ2-3; 8 positions match TRBD2. Germline V gene data show CDR1 as WSHSY and CDR2 as SAAADI. J was trimmed by 0 bases and V by 4 bases; bases with no gene match: 6. This CDR3 is built from 16 residues. CDR3 region: CASSGPSGRSTDTQYF. CDR3 sequence (DNA): TGCGCCAGCAGTGGACCTAGCGGGCGAAGCACAGATACGCAGTATTTT.

V is TRBV5-1 and J is TRBJ2-3, with TRBD2 matching over 8 bases. Germline V gives CDR1 SGHRS, CDR2 YFSETQ. V lost 3 bases, J lost 1 base, and 4 bases stayed unmatched. This CDR3 is built from 15 residues. The chain's CDR3 is CASSSTSGRTDTQYF. DNA of the CDR3: TGCGCCAGCAGCTCCACTAGCGGACGCACAGATACGCAGTATTTT.

The gene calls are TRBV4-1 and TRBJ1-2, with a possible D match to TRBD1 (5 bases). CDR3 length equals 17 residues. The germline V and J ends were trimmed by 0 bases and 0 bases, with 14 bases remaining between them. Germline V lookup: CDR1 MGHRA, CDR2 YSYEKL. CDR3 in amino acids: CASSQDGVGAANYGYTF. As DNA, the CDR3 is TGCGCCAGCAGCCAAGATGGTGTTGGGGCTGCTAACTATGGCTACACCTTC.